This entry lists 25 T cell receptor beta chains sequenced from one sample in a study of blood T cell repertoires in COVID-19. The table came from immunoSEQ multiplex PCR; TCRdb's copy has only in-frame clones and leaves some out. The top ten hold under 2% of the sample, which has 300,000 to 400,000 clones, less than 85% seen once. The material sequenced was PBMCs or T cells enriched from blood (not recorded which). Receptors originate from a woman aged 25 to 39 who had been exposed to COVID-19.

This rearrangement joins TRBV9 to TRBJ2-7; TRBD1 matches 7 bases. V lost 3 bases to trimming and J lost 4 bases; unmatched junction nucleotides: 13. The CDR3 extends over 16 amino acids. Germline-derived CDR1 and CDR2 are SGDLS and YYNGEE. The CDR3 DNA is TGTGCCAGCAGCGCCCCCCCCCGCAGGGGGATTTACGAGCAGTACTTC. Translated: CASSAPPRRGIYEQYF.

J is TRBJ2-2 and V is TRBV27; 9 positions match TRBD2. Germline assignment: CDR1 MNHEY and CDR2 SMNVEV (reference sequence). Germline trimming cut 7 bases from V and 3 bases from J; bases unmatched to any gene: 9. This CDR3 is 16 amino acids long. The CDR3 spells CASTTLAGLDTGELFF. The DNA for the CDR3 is TGTGCCAGCACCACCCTAGCGGGGCTCGACACCGGGGAGCTGTTTTTT.

The chain has TRBV5-8 and TRBJ1-5, with TRBD1 identical over 10 bases. V lost 5 bases, J lost 7 bases, and 6 bases stayed unmatched. The CDR3 contains 14 residues. The germline V gene encodes CDR1 SGHTS and CDR2 YDEGEE. As DNA, the CDR3 is TGTGCCAGCAGTTACCCGGGACAGGGGCAGCCCCAGCATTTT. This gives the protein CASSYPGQGQPQHF. Full variable domain (outside the CDR3, taken from reference TRBV5-8 and TRBJ1-5): EAGVTQSPTHLIKTRGQQATLRCSPISGHTSVYWYQQALGLGLQFLLWYDEGEERNRGNFPPRFSGRQFPNYSSELNVNALELEDSALYLCASSYPGQGQPQHFGDGTRLSIL.

The chain joins TRBV19 to TRBJ2-7; perhaps TRBD1 as D (6 bases). The CDR3 totals 13 residues. Trimming left V 4 bases short and J 6 bases short, with 13 bases between. Germline loops: CDR1 LNHDA, CDR2 SQIVND (reference sequence). Written as DNA, the CDR3 is TGTGCCAGTAGTAACGACAGGCGGTTCGAGCAGTACTTC. Translated: CASSNDRRFEQYF.

The genes are TRBV7-3 and TRBJ2-7, with D possibly matching TRBD2 (7 bases). The V gene's germline CDR1 is SGHTA and CDR2 FQGTGA. CDR3 size: 16 residues. Trimming took off 5 bases at V and 4 bases at J, with 21 bases between the two ends. CDR3 amino acids: CASSPGNPGGLYEQYF. As DNA, the CDR3 is TGTGCCAGCAGCCCCGGGAACCCCGGGGGGCTATACGAGCAGTACTTC.

The chain employs TRBV7-3 and TRBJ2-1, with D unclear. This CDR3 spans 13 amino acids. The germline V gene has CDR1 SGHTA and CDR2 FQGTGA. Deletions cut 5 bases from V and 5 bases from J, with 10 bases between. CDR3 bases: TGTGCCAGCAGCCCTGGAGCTGACAATGAGCAGTTCTTC. It specifies CASSPGADNEQFF.

This clone was found once. CDR3 region: CASSSSQGPGELFF. CDR3 in DNA: TGTGCCAGCAGTTCCTCCCAGGGCCCCGGGGAGCTGTTTTTT. The J gene is TRBJ2-2, the V gene TRBV6-5, with a weak D call TRBD1 (5 bases). CDR3 length equals 14 residues. V lost 4 bases and J lost 6, with 12 bases in between. Germline CDR1 and CDR2: MNHEY and SVGAGI.

J is TRBJ2-3 and V is TRBV5-4, with D perhaps TRBD1 (6 bases). The germline V gene has CDR1 SGHNT and CDR2 YYREEE (reference sequence). V lost 2 bases and J 6 bases, leaving 16 bases between the germline ends. The CDR3 covers 15 residues. CDR3 sequence reads: CASSFRGAVMDTQYF. The CDR3 nucleotides are TGTGCCAGCAGCTTCAGGGGCGCAGTTATGGATACGCAGTATTTT.

J is TRBJ2-2 and V is TRBV2; TRBD2 is a possible D gene (5 bases). This CDR3 has 15 residues. Germline CDR1 and CDR2: SNHLY and FYNNEI. V was trimmed by 7 bases and J by 4 bases, leaving 16 bases between them. The CDR3 protein is CASNLASRLTGELFF. The CDR3 coding sequence is TGTGCCAGCAATCTGGCTAGCAGACTCACCGGGGAGCTGTTTTTT.

The chain employs TRBV18 and TRBJ2-3; 11 nucleotides match TRBD2. Germline V gene lookup returns CDR1 KGHSH and CDR2 LQKENI. V shed 4 bases, J shed 1 base, and the junction held 4 bases outside the gene matches. The CDR3 runs to 16 residues. CDR3: CASSQTTSGGTDTQYF. The CDR3 nucleotides read TGTGCCAGCTCACAAACGACTAGCGGGGGCACAGATACGCAGTATTTT.

The rearrangement links TRBV3-1 (or the pseudogene TRBV3-2) to TRBJ2-5; 12 bases map to TRBD2. The V and J ends lost 3 bases and 7 bases, in that order; junction bases with no gene match: 0. Germline V gene lookup returns CDR1 LGHDT and CDR2 YNNKEL (reference sequence). The CDR3 sequence is 13 residues long. CDR3 sequence: CASSQGLAGTQYF. In DNA form, the CDR3 reads TGTGCCAGCAGCCAGGGACTAGCGGGGACCCAGTACTTC.

The chain combines TRBV9 with TRBJ2-3; 8 nucleotides line up with TRBD2. Germline CDR1 is SGDLS and CDR2 is YYNGEE. V shed 0 bases and J 2 bases; nucleotides not matched to a gene: 5. The CDR3 is made up of 16 amino acids. The CDR3 reads CASSVGIAGITDTQYF. The CDR3 nucleotides read TGTGCCAGCAGCGTAGGAATAGCGGGGATCACAGATACGCAGTATTTT.

V and J are TRBV9 and TRBJ2-6; D may be TRBD1 (5 bases). Germline CDR1 reads SGDLS; CDR2 reads YYNGEE. V was cut by 0 bases and J by 2 bases, with 12 bases left in between. This CDR3 is 17 amino acids long. This CDR3 is CASSVEGRATGANVLTF. The CDR3 bases are TGTGCCAGCAGCGTAGAAGGCAGGGCGACTGGGGCCAACGTCCTGACTTTC. The full variable domain, completed using reference TRBV9 and TRBJ2-6, is DSGVTQTPKHLITATGQRVTLRCSPRSGDLSVYWYQQSLDQGLQFLIQYYNGEERAKGNILERFSAQQFPDLHSELNLSSLELGDSALYFCASSVEGRATGANVLTFGAGSRLTVL.

The J gene is TRBJ2-6, the V gene TRBV28, with 9 positions matching TRBD1. Germline CDR1 is MDHEN and CDR2 is SYDVKM. Trimming cost V 10 bases and J 0 bases; bases outside gene matches: 4. This CDR3 has 15 amino acids. CDR3 residues: CATTGGSSGANVLTF. For the CDR3, the DNA is TGTGCCACCACAGGGGGCAGCTCTGGGGCCAACGTCCTGACTTTC.

The chain is built from TRBV19 and TRBJ2-7, with D possibly TRBD1 on 6 matching bases. The CDR3 is 14 residues long. Trimming took 5 bases from V and 0 from J, leaving 11 bases between them. Germline V CDR1 and CDR2: LNHDA, SQIVND (reference sequence). In DNA form, the CDR3 reads TGTGCCAGTAGTCCAAGGGGGAGCTCCTACGAGCAGTACTTC. This sequence encodes CASSPRGSSYEQYF. The variable domain in full, with the rest retrieved from reference TRBV19 and TRBJ2-7, is DGGITQSPKYLFRKEGQNVTLSCEQNLNHDAMYWYRQDPGQGLRLIYYSQIVNDFQKGDIAEGYSVSREKKESFPLTVTSAQKNPTAFYLCASSPRGSSYEQYFGPGTRLTVT.

In its sample, this clone was seen once. This chain joins TRBV7-9 and TRBJ1-1; D may be TRBD1 (5 bases). Deletions cut 3 bases from V and 6 bases from J, with 11 bases between. The germline gives CDR1 SEHNR, CDR2 FQNEAQ (reference sequence). The CDR3 sequence is 13 residues long. CDR3 nucleotide sequence: TGTGCCAGCAGCTTGGTAGGGGCTCCTGAAGCTTTCTTT. Encoded protein: CASSLVGAPEAFF.

The rearrangement links TRBV28 to TRBJ1-2; 9 bases align to TRBD1. V dropped 6 bases and J dropped 4; count of bases not matched to a gene: 9. CDR3 length: 15 residues. Germline-derived CDR1 and CDR2 are MDHEN and SYDVKM. CDR3 DNA: TGTGCCAGCAGCGTAACAGGGGGCTCTACCTATGGCTACACCTTC. As protein: CASSVTGGSTYGYTF.

The V gene is TRBV27, the J gene TRBJ2-7; possible D gene TRBD2, 5 bases. CDR1 is MNHEY and CDR2 is SMNVEV in the germline V gene (reference sequence). This CDR3 spans 13 amino acids. Deletions cut 4 bases from V and 0 bases from J, with 7 bases between. CDR3 amino acids: CASSSRGSYEQYF. The CDR3 coding sequence is TGTGCCAGCAGTTCCCGGGGCTCCTACGAGCAGTACTTC.

The CDR3: CAWSAGQGTGQPQHF. The CDR3 bases are TGTGCCTGGAGTGCCGGACAGGGAACGGGTCAGCCCCAGCATTTT. The J gene is TRBJ1-5, the V gene TRBV30; 8 bases line up with TRBD1. Germline V CDR1 and CDR2: GTSNPN, SVGIG (reference sequence). The CDR3 sequence is 15 residues long. J lost 6 bases, V lost 1 base, and 8 bases had no gene match.

The CDR3 loop reads CASSFGRETQYF. The DNA of the CDR3 is TGTGCCAGCAGCTTCGGGAGGGAGACCCAGTACTTC. The V call is TRBV5-6, the J call TRBJ2-5; 7 bases are a match to TRBD2. Germline V lookup: CDR1 SGHDT, CDR2 YYEEEE. The CDR3 totals 12 residues. V was pared by 2 bases and J by 5 bases, with 0 bases of the junction left unmatched.

This clone was seen a single time. The genes are TRBV30 and TRBJ1-1; D ambiguous. Germline CDR1 is GTSNPN and CDR2 is SVGIG (reference sequence). The CDR3 sequence is 16 residues long. Trimming took off 2 bases at V and 0 bases at J, with 16 bases between the two ends. The CDR3 bases are TGTGCCTGGAGTAAGGGAGTAGTAAAAATGAACACTGAAGCTTTCTTT. It codes for CAWSKGVVKMNTEAFF.

A single count supports this clone. The chain joins TRBV28 to TRBJ2-7; D is undetermined. Trimming removed 5 bases at V and 4 bases at J, with 6 bases between. The CDR3 covers 11 residues. Germline values: CDR1 MDHEN, CDR2 SYDVKM. CDR3 protein: CASSAIYEQYF. In nucleotides, the CDR3 is TGTGCCAGCAGTGCGATTTACGAGCAGTACTTC. Full variable domain (missing parts from reference TRBV28 and TRBJ2-7): DVKVTQSSRYLVKRTGEKVFLECVQDMDHENMFWYRQDPGLGLRLIYFSYDVKMKEKGDIPEGYSVSREKKERFSLILESASTNQTSMYLCASSAIYEQYFGPGTRLTVT.

This chain joins TRBV5-4 and TRBJ2-6; 7 bases map to TRBD1. V lost 4 bases, J lost 0 bases, and 4 bases stayed unmatched. CDR3 length: 16 residues. Germline CDR1 and CDR2: SGHNT and YYREEE (reference sequence). The CDR3 is CASSRDRVSGANVLTF. CDR3 bases: TGTGCCAGCAGCCGAGACAGGGTCTCTGGGGCCAACGTCCTGACTTTC.

The V and J genes are TRBV9 and TRBJ1-5, with a tentative D call TRBD1 (5 bases). CDR3 length: 15 residues. The germline V gene encodes CDR1 SGDLS and CDR2 YYNGEE. The ends were cut back, 2 bases at V and 1 base at J, with 10 bases in the middle. CDR3 in amino acids: CASSVEGLSNQPQHF. The DNA of the CDR3 is TGTGCCAGCAGCGTGGAGGGGTTAAGCAATCAGCCCCAGCATTTT.

CDR3 sequence reads: CASSPTGITNEKLFF. CDR3 DNA sequence: TGTGCCAGCAGCCCGACAGGTATCACTAATGAAAAACTGTTTTTT. The chain couples TRBV3-1 (or the pseudogene TRBV3-2) to TRBJ1-4; tentative D call: TRBD1 (6 bases). V dropped 4 bases and J dropped 2 bases, with 11 bases sitting between them. Per the germline V gene, CDR1 is LGHDT and CDR2 is YNNKEL (reference sequence). The CDR3 covers 15 residues.